This is a list of T cell receptor beta chains from one sample in a study of T cell changes during pregnancy in multiple sclerosis. Libraries were prepared by immunoSEQ multiplex PCR; TCRdb keeps only in-frame clonotypes and omits some of them. The sample shows around 80,000 clones, roughly nine tenths of them seen only once. The source material was peripheral blood, sampled before pregnancy. The receptors come from a female donor with multiple sclerosis, enrolled in a pregnancy study. Both conserved end residues are part of each CDR3. Each record gives: D gene, V gene, J gene, clone size, CDR3 DNA, CDR3 protein. The D gene is left open where the match is weak. Rows give clone size only sometimes, using once, few, many, or a class for an expanded clone.

.	TRBV9	TRBJ2-2	.	TGTGCCAGCAGCGTAGCATTCGGGGAGCTGTTTTTT	CASSVAFGELFF
TRBD1	TRBV2	TRBJ1-6	.	TGTGCCAGCACTCATGGACAGGGGGGAAATTCACCCCTCCACTTT	CASTHGQGGNSPLHF
.	TRBV7-9	TRBJ1-1	few	TGTGCCAGCAGCCAATTCCCTGAAGCTTTCTTT	CASSQFPEAFF
.	TRBV13	TRBJ2-5	.	TGTGCCAGCAGCTTAGCAGGCGGGGGCCTACAAGAGACCCAGTACTTC	CASSLAGGGLQETQYF
TRBD1	TRBV27	TRBJ1-1	.	TGTGCCAGCAGTTTTAGCCCCAACCACAGGGGGCCCCAGTTAGCTGAAGCTTTCTTT	CASSFSPNHRGPQLAEAFF
TRBD1	TRBV6-4	TRBJ2-7	.	TGTGCCAGCAGTGTCACTGGCCGCGGACAGGGTCTGAGCGAGCAGTACTTC	CASSVTGRGQGLSEQYF
.	TRBV5-6	TRBJ1-1	.	TGTGCCAGCAGCTTCGGCAGGTCAAATACTGAAGCTTTCTTT	CASSFGRSNTEAFF
.	TRBV12-5	TRBJ2-2	once	TGTGCTAGTGGTTTGGGGGCAGCCACCGGGGAGCTGTTTTTT	CASGLGAATGELFF
.	TRBV20-1	TRBJ1-5	few	TGCAGTCAGGGGCAAGAGCAGCCCCAGCATTTT	CSQGQEQPQHF
TRBD1	TRBV9	TRBJ2-3	.	TGTGCCAGCAGCGTAGCAGGGGGCGGCTCTGTGGGCACAGATACGCAGTATTTT	CASSVAGGGSVGTDTQYF
.	TRBV6-6	TRBJ1-2	.	TGTGCCAGCAGTTACGTAGATTATGGCTACACCTTC	CASSYVDYGYTF
.	TRBV14	TRBJ2-3	.	TGTGCCAGCAGCCAAGGCGGGGTGGTAGATACGCAGTATTTT	CASSQGGVVDTQYF
TRBD1	TRBV29-1	TRBJ1-1	few	TGCAGCGCTAGGACAGGGCTCACTGAAGCTTTCTTT	CSARTGLTEAFF
.	TRBV4-1	TRBJ1-2	.	TGCGCCAGCAGCCATCTTCCCGGGAATGACTATGGCTACACCTTC	CASSHLPGNDYGYTF
.	TRBV4-2	TRBJ1-4	.	TGTGCCAGCAGCCAAGAAGGGGTACCAACTAATGAAAAACTGTTTTTT	CASSQEGVPTNEKLFF
.	TRBV5-1	TRBJ1-2	.	TGCGCCAGCAGCCCGGACTCTTCCGTCTACACCTTC	CASSPDSSVYTF
.	TRBV5-4	TRBJ1-1	.	TGTGCCAGCAGCCCCTCACAGAACACTGAAGCTTTCTTT	CASSPSQNTEAFF
.	TRBV2	TRBJ2-2	.	TGTGCCAGCAGTGAAGTAGGAGCAGGGATCGGGGAGCTGTTTTTT	CASSEVGAGIGELFF
TRBD1	TRBV4-1	TRBJ2-4	once	TGCGCCAGCAGCCATCTCGGACAGGGTAACGTCAAAAACATTCAGTACTTC	CASSHLGQGNVKNIQYF
TRBD1	TRBV4-2	TRBJ2-7	.	TGTGCCAGCAGCCAAGAAGGGACAGGGGGATCCTACGAGCAGTACTTC	CASSQEGTGGSYEQYF
.	TRBV4-2	TRBJ2-2	.	TGTGCCAGCAGCCAAGATTTGGAGTCCGGGGAGCTGTTTTTT	CASSQDLESGELFF
TRBD1	TRBV2	TRBJ1-1	.	TGTGCCAGCAGTGAAACCCCGGACAGGGGTGGTGGTGAAGCTTTCTTT	CASSETPDRGGGEAFF
TRBD1	TRBV6-1	TRBJ1-1	.	TGTGCCAGCAGTGAAGCGGCAGGGGGTCTGTCTACTGAAGCTTTCTTT	CASSEAAGGLSTEAFF
TRBD1	TRBV5-1	TRBJ1-1	.	TGCGCCAGCAGCTCACAGGGGGCTTCGAACACTGAAGCTTTCTTT	CASSSQGASNTEAFF
TRBD1	TRBV15	TRBJ2-7	.	TGTGCCACCAGCAAAAAGGGACAGGGTGAGGACGAGCAGTACTTC	CATSKKGQGEDEQYF
.	TRBV7-6	TRBJ1-6	.	TGTGCCAGCAGCCCTAGACCCACTAATTCACCCCTCCACTTT	CASSPRPTNSPLHF
TRBD1	TRBV18	TRBJ2-6	.	TGTGCCAGCTTCCGGGACAGGGGATCTGGGGCCAACGTCCTGACTTTC	CASFRDRGSGANVLTF
.	TRBV4-1	TRBJ1-5	.	TGCGCCAGCAGCCAGGGGCCCTATAGCAATCAGCCCCAGCATTTT	CASSQGPYSNQPQHF
TRBD1	TRBV18	TRBJ2-7	.	TGTGCCAGCTCACCGGACAGGGTTCAATCGGACGAGCAGTACTTC	CASSPDRVQSDEQYF
TRBD2	TRBV19	TRBJ2-5	.	TGTGCCAGTAGTATAGGTCCTGGGAGGGCCCAAGAGACCCAGTACTTC	CASSIGPGRAQETQYF
.	TRBV9	TRBJ1-2	.	TGTGCCAGCAGCTCCGGTCAGGAAGGGGTCTATGGCTACACCTTC	CASSSGQEGVYGYTF
TRBD1	TRBV19	TRBJ1-5	.	TGTGCCAGTAGTATCCGGGACAGGGGTCAGCCCCAGCATTTT	CASSIRDRGQPQHF
TRBD1	TRBV27	TRBJ1-2	.	TGTGCCAGCAGTTTCTCCATCGGACAGGGGTCTGGCTACACCTTC	CASSFSIGQGSGYTF
TRBD2	TRBV7-3	TRBJ2-3	.	TGTGCCAGCAGCTTAACGGGTGGCGGGGGGGCACCAGATACGCAGTATTTT	CASSLTGGGGAPDTQYF
TRBD2	TRBV19	TRBJ2-5	.	TGTGCCAGTAGTCCCTTGCTAGCGGGGGCTAAGGAGACCCAGTACTTC	CASSPLLAGAKETQYF
TRBD1	TRBV18	TRBJ2-2	.	TGTGCCAGCTCACCTTTAACGGACAGGGGGCCATCCACCGGGGAGCTGTTTTTT	CASSPLTDRGPSTGELFF
TRBD2	TRBV5-1	TRBJ2-3	.	TGCGCCAGCAGCTTGAGGCGGGGGGCCGATTTCACAGATACGCAGTATTTT	CASSLRRGADFTDTQYF
.	TRBV14	TRBJ1-1	.	TGTGCCAGCAGCCAACTCCCAAGCCCGGCGGCTGAAGCTTTCTTT	CASSQLPSPAAEAFF
.	TRBV5-1	TRBJ1-2	.	TGCGCCAGCAGCGAAGCCGGGGGTACCTATGGCTACACCTTC	CASSEAGGTYGYTF
.	TRBV7-6	TRBJ1-6	.	TGTGCCAGCAGCCCGAGACAGGTATCAAGTAATTCACCCCTCCACTTT	CASSPRQVSSNSPLHF
.	TRBV6-6	TRBJ1-3	once	TGTGCCAGCAGTCTTGAAGGTAGTAGCTCCATATATTTT	CASSLEGSSSIYF
.	TRBV9	TRBJ1-1	.	TGTGCCAGCAGCGTAGGTCAGGGCGTCACTGAAGCTTTCTTT	CASSVGQGVTEAFF
TRBD2	TRBV19	TRBJ2-6	once	TGTGCCAGTAGTCCGCGAGCGGGGGCTGGGGCCAACGTCCTGACTTTC	CASSPRAGAGANVLTF
.	TRBV19	TRBJ2-1	.	TGTGCCAGTAGTATTTGGCACAGAGGGCGGAGGGATGAGCAGTTCTTC	CASSIWHRGRRDEQFF
.	TRBV6-1	TRBJ2-5	.	TGTGCCAGCAGTGTCTCCCTAGAGACCCAGTACTTC	CASSVSLETQYF
.	TRBV18	TRBJ2-5	once	TGTGCCAGCTCACGTGGTCTAGGCGGCAGCCAAGAGACCCAGTACTTC	CASSRGLGGSQETQYF